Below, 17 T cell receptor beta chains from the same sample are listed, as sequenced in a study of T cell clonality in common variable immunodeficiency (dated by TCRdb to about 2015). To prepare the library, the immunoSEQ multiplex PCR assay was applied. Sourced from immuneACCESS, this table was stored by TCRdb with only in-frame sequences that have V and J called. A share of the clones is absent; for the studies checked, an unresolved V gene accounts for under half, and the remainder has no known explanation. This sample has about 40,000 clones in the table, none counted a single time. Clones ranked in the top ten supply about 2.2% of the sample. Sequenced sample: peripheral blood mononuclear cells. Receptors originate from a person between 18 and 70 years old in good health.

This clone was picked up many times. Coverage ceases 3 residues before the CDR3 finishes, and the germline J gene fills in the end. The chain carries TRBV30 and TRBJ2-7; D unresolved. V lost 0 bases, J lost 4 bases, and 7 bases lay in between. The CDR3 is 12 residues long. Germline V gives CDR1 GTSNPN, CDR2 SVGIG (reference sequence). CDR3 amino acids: CAWSVKQYEQYF. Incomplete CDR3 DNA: TGTGCCTGGAGTGTAAAACAATACGAG.

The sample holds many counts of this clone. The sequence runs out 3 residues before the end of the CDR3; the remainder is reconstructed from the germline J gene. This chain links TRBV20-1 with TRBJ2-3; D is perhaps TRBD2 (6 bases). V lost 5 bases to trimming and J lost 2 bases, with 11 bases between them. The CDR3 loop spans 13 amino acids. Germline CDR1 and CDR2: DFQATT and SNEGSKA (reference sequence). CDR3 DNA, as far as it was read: TGCAGTGCTCCGGAGGGCACCACAGATACG. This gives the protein CSAPEGTTDT. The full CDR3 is CSAPEGTTDTQYF.

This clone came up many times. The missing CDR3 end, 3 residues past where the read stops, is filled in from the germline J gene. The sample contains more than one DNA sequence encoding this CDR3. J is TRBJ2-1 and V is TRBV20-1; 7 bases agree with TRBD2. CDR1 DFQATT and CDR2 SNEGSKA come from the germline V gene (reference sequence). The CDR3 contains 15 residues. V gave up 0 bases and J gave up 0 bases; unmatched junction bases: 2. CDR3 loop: CSARDGGSSYNEQFF. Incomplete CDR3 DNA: TGCAGTGCTAGAGACGGCGGGAGCTCCTACAATGAG.

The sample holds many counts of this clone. The CDR3 bases that were read are TGTGCCAGTAGTATTACAGCCTCATCCTACGAG. Encoded protein: CASSITASSYE. The CDR3 in full is CASSITASSYEQYF. V and J are TRBV19 and TRBJ2-7; no definite D call. The read gets to within 3 residues of the CDR3 end, and the germline J gene fills in the rest. The V gene lost 3 bases and the J gene lost 1 base, with 10 bases spanning the gap. This CDR3 comprises 14 residues. Germline V lookup: CDR1 LNHDA, CDR2 SQIVND (reference sequence).

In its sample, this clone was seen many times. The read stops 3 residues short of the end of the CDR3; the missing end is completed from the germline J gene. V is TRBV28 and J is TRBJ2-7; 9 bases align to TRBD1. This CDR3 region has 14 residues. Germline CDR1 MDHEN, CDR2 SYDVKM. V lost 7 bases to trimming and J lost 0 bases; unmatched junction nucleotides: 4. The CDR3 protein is CASNGQGTSYEQYF. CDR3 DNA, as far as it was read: TGTGCCAGCAACGGACAGGGGACCTCCTACGAG.

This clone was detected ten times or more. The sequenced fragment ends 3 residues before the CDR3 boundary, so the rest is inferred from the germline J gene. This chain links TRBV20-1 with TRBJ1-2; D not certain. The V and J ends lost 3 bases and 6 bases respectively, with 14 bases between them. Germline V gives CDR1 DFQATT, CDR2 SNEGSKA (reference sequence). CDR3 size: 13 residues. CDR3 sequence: CSASHGGLNGYTF. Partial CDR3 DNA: TGCAGTGCTAGCCATGGCGGGTTAAATGGC.

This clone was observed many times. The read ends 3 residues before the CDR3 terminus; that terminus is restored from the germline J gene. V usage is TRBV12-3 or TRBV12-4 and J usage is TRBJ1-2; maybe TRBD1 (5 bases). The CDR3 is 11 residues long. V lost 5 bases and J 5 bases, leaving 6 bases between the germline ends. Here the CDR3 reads CASSTGYGYTF. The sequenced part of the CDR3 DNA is TGTGCCAGCAGTACAGGATATGGC.

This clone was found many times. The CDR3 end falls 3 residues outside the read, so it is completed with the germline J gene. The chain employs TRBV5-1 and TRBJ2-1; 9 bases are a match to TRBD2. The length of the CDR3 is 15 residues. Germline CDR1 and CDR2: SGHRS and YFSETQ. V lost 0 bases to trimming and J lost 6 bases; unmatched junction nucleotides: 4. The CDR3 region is CASSLVLAGVNEQFF. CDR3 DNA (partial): TGCGCCAGCAGCTTGGTTTTAGCGGGGGTCAATGAG.

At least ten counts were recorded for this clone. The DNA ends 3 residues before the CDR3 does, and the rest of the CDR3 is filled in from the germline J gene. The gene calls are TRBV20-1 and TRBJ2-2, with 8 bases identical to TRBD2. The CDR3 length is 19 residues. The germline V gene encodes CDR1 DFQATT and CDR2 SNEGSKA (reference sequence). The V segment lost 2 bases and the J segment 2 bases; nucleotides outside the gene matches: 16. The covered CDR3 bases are TGCAGTGCTAGACCCATCAGCGGCCCGGGGGGGATTAACACCGGGGAG. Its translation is CSARPISGPGGINTGE. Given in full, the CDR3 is CSARPISGPGGINTGELFF.

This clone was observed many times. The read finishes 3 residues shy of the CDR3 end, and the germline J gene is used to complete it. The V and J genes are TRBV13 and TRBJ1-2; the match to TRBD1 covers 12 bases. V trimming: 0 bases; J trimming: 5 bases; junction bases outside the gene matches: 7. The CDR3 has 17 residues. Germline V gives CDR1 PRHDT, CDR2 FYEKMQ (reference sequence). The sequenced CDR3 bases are TGTGCCAGCAGCTTAGGGGGACAGGGGGCCGGTGGGTATGGC. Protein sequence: CASSLGGQGAGGYG. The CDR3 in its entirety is CASSLGGQGAGGYGYTF.

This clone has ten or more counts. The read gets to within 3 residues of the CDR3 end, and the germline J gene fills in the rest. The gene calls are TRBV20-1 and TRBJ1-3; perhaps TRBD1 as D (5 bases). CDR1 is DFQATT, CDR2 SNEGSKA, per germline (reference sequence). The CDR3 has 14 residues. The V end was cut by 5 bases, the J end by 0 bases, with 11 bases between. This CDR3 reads CSAFDSYSGNTIYF. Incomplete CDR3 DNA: TGCAGTGCTTTCGACAGTTACTCTGGAAACACC.

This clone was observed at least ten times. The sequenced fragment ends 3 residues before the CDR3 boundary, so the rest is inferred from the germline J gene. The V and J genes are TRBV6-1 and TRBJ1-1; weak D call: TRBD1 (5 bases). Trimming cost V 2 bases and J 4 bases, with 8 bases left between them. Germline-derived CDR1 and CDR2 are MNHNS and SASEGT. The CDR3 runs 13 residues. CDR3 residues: CASSEWGGTEAFF. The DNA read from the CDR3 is TGTGCCAGCAGTGAATGGGGGGGCACTGAA.

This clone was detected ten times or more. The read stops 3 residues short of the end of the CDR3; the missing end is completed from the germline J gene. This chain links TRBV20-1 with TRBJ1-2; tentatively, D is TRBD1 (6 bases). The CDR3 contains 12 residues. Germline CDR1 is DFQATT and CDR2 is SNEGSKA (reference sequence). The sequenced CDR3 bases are TGCAGTGCTAGAGCGACAGGATACGGC. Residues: CSARATGYG. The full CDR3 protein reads CSARATGYGYTF.

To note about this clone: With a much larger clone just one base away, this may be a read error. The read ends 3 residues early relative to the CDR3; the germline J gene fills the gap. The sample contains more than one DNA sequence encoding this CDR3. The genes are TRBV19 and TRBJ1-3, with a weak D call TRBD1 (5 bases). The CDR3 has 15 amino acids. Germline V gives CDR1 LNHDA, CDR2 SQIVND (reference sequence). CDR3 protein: CASSSQGSSGNTIYF. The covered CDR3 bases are TGTGCCAGTAGTTCTCAGGGATCGTCTGGAAACACG.

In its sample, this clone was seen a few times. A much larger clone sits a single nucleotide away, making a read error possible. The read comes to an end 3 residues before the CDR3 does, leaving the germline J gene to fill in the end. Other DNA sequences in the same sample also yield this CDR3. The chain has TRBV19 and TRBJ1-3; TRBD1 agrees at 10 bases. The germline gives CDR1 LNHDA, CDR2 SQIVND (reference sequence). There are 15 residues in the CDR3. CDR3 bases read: TGTGCCAGTAGTATGGGGACAGGGGCCGGAAACACG. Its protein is CASSMGTGAGNT. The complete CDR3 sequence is CASSMGTGAGNTIYF.

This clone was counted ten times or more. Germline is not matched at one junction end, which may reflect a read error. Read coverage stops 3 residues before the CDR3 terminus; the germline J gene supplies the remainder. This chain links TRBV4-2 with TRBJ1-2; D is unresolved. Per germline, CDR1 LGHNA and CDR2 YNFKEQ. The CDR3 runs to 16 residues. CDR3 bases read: TGCGCCAGCAGCCAAGATAACGTCTTAGCTAACTATGGC. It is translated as CASSQDNVLANYG. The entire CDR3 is CASSQDNVLANYGYTF.

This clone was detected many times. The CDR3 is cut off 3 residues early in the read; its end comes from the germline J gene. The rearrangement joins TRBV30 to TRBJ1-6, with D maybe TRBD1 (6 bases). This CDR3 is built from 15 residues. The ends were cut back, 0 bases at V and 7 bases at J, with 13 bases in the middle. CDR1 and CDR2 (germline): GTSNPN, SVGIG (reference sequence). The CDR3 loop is CAWSVQQGGNSPLHF. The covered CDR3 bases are TGTGCCTGGAGTGTACAACAGGGTGGAAATTCACCC.